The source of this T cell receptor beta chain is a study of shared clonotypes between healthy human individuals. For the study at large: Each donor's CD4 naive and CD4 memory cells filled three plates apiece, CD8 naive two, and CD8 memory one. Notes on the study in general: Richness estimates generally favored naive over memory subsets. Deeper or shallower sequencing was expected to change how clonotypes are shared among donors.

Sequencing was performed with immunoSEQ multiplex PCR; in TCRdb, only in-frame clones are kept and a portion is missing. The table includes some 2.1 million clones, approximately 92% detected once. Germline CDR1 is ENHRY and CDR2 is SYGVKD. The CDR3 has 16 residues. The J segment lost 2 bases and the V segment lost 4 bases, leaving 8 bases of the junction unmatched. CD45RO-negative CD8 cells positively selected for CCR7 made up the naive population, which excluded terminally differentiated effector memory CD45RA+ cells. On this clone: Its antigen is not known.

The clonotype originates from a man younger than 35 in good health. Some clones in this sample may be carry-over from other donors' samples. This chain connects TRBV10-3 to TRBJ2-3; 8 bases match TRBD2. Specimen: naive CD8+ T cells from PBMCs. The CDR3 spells CAISGSSGRATDTQYF. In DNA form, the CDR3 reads TGTGCCATCAGTGGGTCTTCCGGGAGGGCCACAGATACGCAGTATTTT.